Below are 24 T cell receptor beta chains sequenced from a single sample in a study of metastatic and nonmetastatic thyroid tumors. TCRdb re-called clones via MiXCR from the PCR reads. The data show roughly 89,000 clones, about an eighth seen once. Every patient underwent thyroid surgery untreated. Input material: tumor tissue. The receptors come from a female donor with papillary thyroid cancer or a benign thyroid nodule (not recorded which). Some clones in this sample may be carry-over from other donors' samples.

In this sample, this clone turned up a few times. This may be a read error, as it is one base from a much larger clone. The V gene is TRBV28, the J gene TRBJ2-5; tentatively, D is TRBD1 (5 bases). CDR1 is MDHEN and CDR2 is SYDVKM in the germline V gene. V lost 6 bases, J lost 9 bases, and 20 bases lay in between. This CDR3 has 14 residues. The chain's CDR3 is CASSPKWGRRAQYF. DNA of the CDR3: TGTGCCAGCAGCCCAAAGTGGGGCCGAAGGGCCCAGTACTTC. Full variable domain (remainder filled in from reference TRBV28 and TRBJ2-5): DVKVTQSSRYLVKRTGEKVFLECVQDMDHENMFWYRQDPGLGLRLIYFSYDVKMKEKGDIPEGYSVSREKKERFSLILESASTNQTSMYLCASSPKWGRRAQYFGPGTRLLVL.

This clone was recorded a few times. The rearrangement links TRBV7-2 to TRBJ2-6; TRBD2 aligns across 8 bases. The CDR3 extends over 15 amino acids. The V gene's germline CDR1 is SGHTA and CDR2 FQGNSA. With 3 bases clipped from V and 4 bases from J, the junction kept 2 bases outside the gene matches. CDR3 sequence (DNA): TGTGCCAGCAGCTTCGGGGGGGTCGGGGCCAACGTCCTGACTTTC. Translating it yields CASSFGGVGANVLTF.

This clone was seen at least ten times. The chain employs TRBV10-3 and TRBJ2-3; TRBD2 agrees at 8 bases. CDR3 size: 14 residues. CDR1 and CDR2 from the germline V gene are ENHRY and SYGVKD. The V gene end was trimmed by 8 bases and the J gene end by 2 bases; junction bases not matched to a gene: 6. The CDR3 region is CAISRGGPTDTQYF. CDR3 DNA: TGTGCCATCTCACGGGGGGGTCCCACAGATACGCAGTATTTT.

This clone was observed at least ten times. The chain recombines TRBV18 with TRBJ2-7; 9 bases are shared with TRBD1. Germline V lookup: CDR1 KGHSH, CDR2 LQKENI. Trimming at V came to 3 bases and at J to 7 bases, leaving 10 bases not matched to a gene. The CDR3 consists of 15 residues. CDR3 DNA: TGTGCCAGCTCACCTTCCGGGACAGGGCCTCGAGAGCAGTACTTC. Amino acid sequence: CASSPSGTGPREQYF.

This clone was counted at least ten times. The V and J genes are TRBV25-1 and TRBJ2-5; 9 positions match TRBD1. This CDR3 contains 14 residues. Germline V gives CDR1 MGHDK, CDR2 SYGVNS. V trimming: 5 bases; J trimming: 2 bases; junction bases outside the gene matches: 3. CDR3 sequence reads: CASSLGQGQETQYF. The CDR3 coding sequence is TGTGCCAGCAGTTTAGGACAGGGGCAAGAGACCCAGTACTTC. The whole variable domain, filled in from reference TRBV25-1 and TRBJ2-5, reads EADIYQTPRYLVIGTGKKITLECSQTMGHDKMYWYQQDPGMELHLIHYSYGVNSTEKGDLSSESTVSRIRTEHFPLTLESARPSHTSQYLCASSLGQGQETQYFGPGTRLLVL.

This clone has ten or more counts. This rearrangement joins TRBV5-6 to TRBJ1-2; the D is unclear. This CDR3 has 14 residues. Germline V gene lookup returns CDR1 SGHDT and CDR2 YYEEEE. V gave up 0 bases and J gave up 4 bases, with 10 bases separating them. CDR3 amino acids: CASSLAGIRYGYTF. The CDR3 coding sequence is TGTGCCAGCAGCTTGGCCGGTATTCGCTATGGCTACACCTTC.

Many counts were recorded for this clone. This sequence joins TRBV5-1 and TRBJ1-5, with D possibly matching TRBD1 (6 bases). V was pared by 5 bases and J by 0 bases, with 12 bases between. CDR3 size: 15 residues. CDR1 SGHRS and CDR2 YFSETQ come from the germline V gene. The CDR3 sequence: CASRLGTNSNQPQHF. CDR3 sequence (DNA): TGCGCCAGCAGATTAGGGACAAATAGCAATCAGCCCCAGCATTTT. Complete variable domain (other parts from reference TRBV5-1 and TRBJ1-5): KAGVTQTPRYLIKTRGQQVTLSCSPISGHRSVSWYQQTPGQGLQFLFEYFSETQRNKGNFPGRFSGRQFSNSRSEMNVSTLELGDSALYLCASRLGTNSNQPQHFGDGTRLSIL.

About this clone itself: A much larger clonotype is one base distant, so this may be a read error. This chain's CDR3 is CASSQVWGNTEAFF. The CDR3 nucleotides read TGTGCCAGCAGCCAAGTGTGGGGGAACACTGAAGCTTTCTTT. V is TRBV14 and J is TRBJ1-1; D not resolved. The germline V gene has CDR1 SGHDN and CDR2 FVKESK. Deletions cut 1 base from V and 1 base from J, with 7 bases between. This CDR3 spans 14 amino acids.

There are a few counts of this clone. One base away lies a much larger clone, so this may be a sequencing read error. The chain recombines TRBV27 with TRBJ2-1; D may be TRBD1 or TRBD2 (5 bases each). The CDR3 is 13 residues long. Germline V gives CDR1 MNHEY, CDR2 SMNVEV (reference sequence). Trimming left V 0 bases short and J 9 bases short, with 9 bases between. The CDR3 reads CASSLSLGVEQFF. In nucleotides, the CDR3 is TGTGCCAGCAGTTTATCTCTGGGGGTTGAGCAGTTCTTC.

The chain joins TRBV6-2 or TRBV6-3 to TRBJ1-2; tentative D call: TRBD1 (5 bases). Per the germline V gene, CDR1 is MNHEY and CDR2 is SVGEGT. CDR3 size: 15 residues. Deletions cut 2 bases from V and 4 bases from J, with 14 bases between. The CDR3 DNA follows: TGTGCCAGCAGTTACAGCTGGGGCGCGGGCTATGGCTACACCTTC. Its protein is CASSYSWGAGYGYTF.

This clone has ten or more counts. V is TRBV20-1 and J is TRBJ2-1; 9 nucleotides line up with TRBD2. Germline lookup yields CDR1 DFQATT and CDR2 SNEGSKA (reference sequence). This CDR3 spans 17 amino acids. V shed 6 bases and J 0 bases; nucleotides not matched to a gene: 12. The CDR3 nucleotides read TGCAGTGCCTCCGAGGCGGCTAGCGGGACCTCCTACAATGAGCAGTTCTTC. This encodes CSASEAASGTSYNEQFF.

This clone was seen ten or more times. This chain links TRBV14 with TRBJ2-7; 10 bases are shared with TRBD2. This CDR3 comprises 14 residues. Germline trimming cut 1 base from V and 4 bases from J; bases unmatched to any gene: 1. Germline lookup yields CDR1 SGHDN and CDR2 FVKESK. CDR3 region: CASSQAGLAYEQYF. CDR3 in DNA: TGTGCCAGCAGCCAAGCGGGACTAGCGTACGAGCAGTACTTC. The complete variable domain, with remaining parts taken from reference TRBV14 and TRBJ2-7, reads EAGVTQFPSHSVIEKGQTVTLRCDPISGHDNLYWYRRVMGKEIKFLLHFVKESKQDESGMPNNRFLAERTGGTYSTLKVQPAELEDSGVYFCASSQAGLAYEQYFGPGTRLTVT.

This clone came up many times. The chain has TRBV20-1 and TRBJ1-2; D gene unclear. Germline CDR1 DFQATT, CDR2 SNEGSKA (reference sequence). V lost 0 bases to trimming and J lost 8 bases, with 28 bases between them. CDR3 length: 18 residues. For the CDR3, the DNA is TGCAGTGCTAGAGATAGCCAAACAAGGATTATATTGCCTTCCGGCTACACCTTC. This encodes CSARDSQTRIILPSGYTF.

This chain uses TRBV3-1 with TRBJ2-7, with a weak D call TRBD2 (6 bases). Trimming removed 2 bases at V and 7 bases at J, with 15 bases between. CDR3 size: 14 residues. Germline-derived CDR1 and CDR2 are LGHDT and YNNKEL (reference sequence). CDR3 region: CASSQSSGGKEQYF. In DNA form, the CDR3 reads TGTGCCAGCAGCCAAAGCTCCGGGGGTAAAGAGCAGTACTTC.

This clone has ten or more counts. This sequence joins TRBV4-1 and TRBJ2-2; maybe TRBD1 (5 bases). Germline-derived CDR1 and CDR2 are MGHRA and YSYEKL. The V and J ends lost 1 base and 3 bases respectively, with 6 bases between them. This CDR3 comprises 14 residues. As DNA, the CDR3 is TGCGCCAGCAGCCAAGTCAGGGACACCGGGGAGCTGTTTTTT. Its translation: CASSQVRDTGELFF.

This clone was counted a few times. The chain joins TRBV4-2 to TRBJ2-5; 11 nucleotides line up with TRBD2. The CDR3 spans 18 residues. V shed 4 bases, J shed 3 bases, and the junction held 13 bases outside the gene matches. Per the germline V gene, CDR1 is LGHNA and CDR2 is YNFKEQ. The CDR3 sequence is CASSPGQLVTSGKETQYF. The CDR3 bases are TGTGCCAGCAGCCCAGGCCAACTGGTGACTAGCGGGAAAGAGACCCAGTACTTC.

V is TRBV9 and J is TRBJ2-7, with no clear D. In germline, CDR1 is SGDLS, CDR2 YYNGEE. V was shortened by 2 bases and J by 6 bases, with 12 bases between the two germline ends. The CDR3 contains 13 residues. The CDR3 spells CASSVMDFSEQYF. As DNA, the CDR3 is TGTGCCAGCAGCGTGATGGATTTTAGCGAGCAGTACTTC.

This clone occurred many times. CDR3 amino acids: CASRQQGAGEQYF. CDR3 bases: TGCGCCAGCAGACAACAGGGGGCGGGCGAGCAGTACTTC. The chain joins TRBV5-1 to TRBJ2-7, with TRBD1 identical over 9 bases. The ends lost 5 bases at V and 6 bases at J; junction bases unmatched: 6. The CDR3 loop spans 13 amino acids. Germline values: CDR1 SGHRS, CDR2 YFSETQ.

This clone has a handful of counts. This sequence joins TRBV27 and TRBJ2-7, with 9 bases lining up with TRBD1. The CDR3 is 15 amino acids. From germline, CDR1 is MNHEY and CDR2 SMNVEV (reference sequence). J was trimmed by 5 bases and V by 1 base; bases with no gene match: 6. The CDR3 here is CASSLYPGQGNEQYF. The CDR3 bases are TGTGCCAGCAGTTTATACCCCGGACAGGGGAACGAGCAGTACTTC.

This clone was found many times. V is TRBV20-1 and J is TRBJ2-1; 10 nucleotides match TRBD2. The CDR3 spans 16 residues. Trimming took 0 bases from V and 8 from J; bases not matched to a gene: 10. CDR1 and CDR2 (germline): DFQATT, SNEGSKA (reference sequence). CDR3 in DNA: TGCAGTGCTAGAGATAAGGGAGCGGGAGGGCGGCATGAGCAGTTCTTC. This gives the protein CSARDKGAGGRHEQFF.

This clone was detected ten times or more. This chain connects TRBV27 to TRBJ2-7; D may match TRBD1 or TRBD2 (5 bases each). Germline V gives CDR1 MNHEY, CDR2 SMNVEV (reference sequence). CDR3 length: 11 residues. CDR3 residues: CAAGSPYEQYF. The CDR3 DNA reads as TGTGCGGCAGGGAGTCCCTACGAGCAGTACTTC.

This clone was seen repeatedly, ten times or more. This chain links TRBV29-1 with TRBJ2-3; no definite D call. CDR3 length: 13 residues. CDR1 is SQVTM, CDR2 ANQGSEA, per germline. V was trimmed by 4 bases and J by 2 bases, leaving 10 bases between them. As DNA, the CDR3 is TGCAGCGTTGCGGCGCCAGACACAGATACGCAGTATTTT. Its protein is CSVAAPDTDTQYF.

This clone showed up many times. The genes are TRBV7-2 and TRBJ2-3; the D gene is possibly TRBD1 (6 bases). CDR3 length equals 15 residues. The V gene lost 3 bases and the J gene lost 2 bases, with 12 bases spanning the gap. CDR1 is SGHTA and CDR2 is FQGNSA in the germline V gene. CDR3 in amino acids: CASSLWDTYTDTQYF. The CDR3 coding sequence is TGTGCCAGCAGCTTGTGGGACACCTACACAGATACGCAGTATTTT. The whole variable domain, remainder taken from reference TRBV7-2 and TRBJ2-3, is GAGVSQSPSNKVTEKGKDVELRCDPISGHTALYWYRQSLGQGLEFLIYFQGNSAPDKSGLPSDRFSAERTGGSVSTLTIQRTQQEDSAVYLCASSLWDTYTDTQYFGPGTRLTVL.

This clone was recorded many times. The chain carries TRBV10-2 and TRBJ1-6; D is undetermined. Germline loops: CDR1 WSHSY, CDR2 SAAADI. The CDR3 spans 13 residues. V lost 2 bases and J 10 bases, leaving 9 bases between the germline ends. CDR3 bases: TGCGCCAGCAGTGAGAGTTTTAGCTCACCCCTCCACTTT. Translated, it gives CASSESFSSPLHF.